This T cell receptor (beta chain) appears in the sequencing data of a study of blood T cell repertoires in COVID-19. Study context: Italy, Spain and the United States were the sources of the convalescent and acute COVID-19 samples.

How the authors handled the data: Amplified reference gene primers provided the basis for estimating nucleated cell counts. Profiled with immunoSEQ multiplex PCR; TCRdb holds only in-frame clones, not every one. The D gene and trimming were derived from the DNA, and the V and J assignments and clone size from that table. Of over 85,000 clones in the sample, roughly 88% were seen once. The receptor comes from a human donor in a cohort sampled during active COVID-19. Material: peripheral blood.

CDR3 loop: CASERNRESYEQYF. The CDR3 DNA sequence: TGTGCCAGCGAAAGGAACAGGGAATCCTACGAGCAGTACTTC. The gene calls are TRBV6-5 and TRBJ2-7; a weak D match, TRBD1 (6 bases). Germline V gives CDR1 MNHEY, CDR2 SVGAGI. This CDR3 spans 14 amino acids. Trimming removed 8 bases at V and 1 base at J, with 15 bases between.